Reported below is one T cell receptor beta chain. The antigen remains unidentified. Treatment meaning: roughly 19 received Ad26.COV2.S at low or high dose, single or two shots; roughly five received placebo; per-sample allocation not given. It was on day 63 after the first vaccine or placebo injection that samples were taken. An 18-55-year-old adult in Boston served as donor. The vaccine delivered Wuhan-strain SARS-CoV-2 spike through an Ad26 vector. Profiling relied on immunoSEQ multiplex PCR, and the TCRdb table lists in-frame clones only, not all of them. The sample lists over 400,000 clones; roughly 87% were seen once. This entry comes from a study of Ad26.COV2.S vaccination and SARS-CoV-2 variants. Whole-study context: Enrolled in COV1001, the donor was in the Ad26.COV2.S trial arm, which received the vaccine. General study points: Vaccinated individuals (as opposed to placebo recipients) had higher spike-specific TCR breadth.

The germline CDR1 and CDR2 sequences are LNHDA and SQIVND (reference sequence). V shed 6 bases and J 4 bases; nucleotides not matched to a gene: 2. There are 12 residues in the CDR3. V and J are TRBV19 and TRBJ2-5; the match to TRBD1 covers 7 bases. The clonotype comes from a person aged 18-65 years who received the Ad26.COV2.S COVID-19 vaccine or a placebo. Sequencing used peripheral blood, obtained in a trial of Ad26.COV2.S vaccine versus placebo. The chain's CDR3 is CASRRQGETQYF. The CDR3 nucleotides are TGTGCCAGTAGACGACAGGGAGAGACCCAGTACTTC. The full variable domain, rest sourced from reference TRBV19 and TRBJ2-5, is DGGITQSPKYLFRKEGQNVTLSCEQNLNHDAMYWYRQDPGQGLRLIYYSQIVNDFQKGDIAEGYSVSREKKESFPLTVTSAQKNPTAFYLCASRRQGETQYFGPGTRLLVL.